This TCR beta chain was captured in a study of brain T cells in children with intractable seizures. Clones were sequenced by immunoSEQ multiplex PCR, and TCRdb holds only the in-frame ones, with some missing. Here the sample spans 78,000 or so clones, around 91% being singletons. Surgery cases with the highest brain T cell transcript signatures were chosen for sequencing. Patients received at least one anti-epileptic drug before surgery. Overall study results and limits: Pre-surgery blood may have been undersampled, hiding some clones. Only CDR3 sequence similarity suggested viral specificity, without known HCMV serostatus.

As concerns this clone: Its antigen remains unknown.

CDR3 length equals 15 residues. Looked up from germline, CDR1 is SGDLS and CDR2 is YYNGEE. After removal of 4 bases from V and 8 bases from J, the junction contained 10 bases not matched to a gene. The material sequenced was peripheral blood, taken at surgery. The V and J genes are TRBV9 and TRBJ1-4, with 8 bases fitting TRBD1. This TCR was recovered from a girl aged 2 to 9 with Rasmussen encephalitis and intractable seizures. This CDR3 is CASSTPGQGGEKLFF. The CDR3 DNA reads as TGTGCCAGCAGCACCCCTGGACAGGGTGGAGAAAAACTGTTTTTT.